This TCR beta chain stems from a study of T cells in Graves' hyperthyroidism and ophthalmopathy. The V gene's germline CDR1 is ENHRY and CDR2 SYGVKD. This CDR3 is built from 16 residues. The ends lost 3 bases at V and 6 bases at J; junction bases unmatched: 10. From RNA transcripts, TCR beta CDR3 regions were amplified. HTBI primers were used for first-round RT-PCR of the TCR CDR3. TCRdb used MiXCR to reprocess the multiplex PCR reads, holding one entry per CDR3 protein. The top ten clones hold 8.2% of a sample with about 540,000 distinct CDR3 sequences, about half of them seen once. This chain links TRBV10-3 with TRBJ2-2; 7 bases map to TRBD2. Material: peripheral blood or thyroid tissue (not recorded which). The origin of this receptor is a woman younger than 35 with Graves' hyperthyroidism. The CDR3 is CAISDSGRSSSGELFF. The CDR3 DNA reads as TGTGCCATCAGTGATAGCGGGCGGAGTAGCTCCGGGGAGCTGTTTTTT.